These 28 T cell receptor beta chains were all obtained from the same sample, sequenced in a study of cytomegalovirus exposure and HLA in healthy donors. Sequenced by immunoSEQ multiplex PCR; TCRdb stores in-frame clones only, minus some. The data show about 120,000 clones, approximately 81% seen once. The source material was PBMCs. The receptors stem from a woman aged 25-40 years in good health and CMV-seronegative.

The J gene is TRBJ2-7, the V gene TRBV10-2; the D is unclear. Trimming pared 9 bases from V and 7 bases from J, leaving 10 bases between. The V gene's germline CDR1 is WSHSY and CDR2 SAAADI. This CDR3 spans 10 amino acids. CDR3 protein: CASFSGEQYF. CDR3 sequence (DNA): TGCGCCAGTTTTTCGGGTGAGCAGTACTTC.

CDR3 nucleotides: TGTGCCAGCAGTGATCCCACAGGGGACCATCAGCCCCAGCATTTT. This encodes CASSDPTGDHQPQHF. V is TRBV6-1 and J is TRBJ1-5; 7 bases agree with TRBD1. J lost 5 bases, V lost 3 bases, and 7 bases had no gene match. This CDR3 is 15 amino acids long. CDR1 MNHNS and CDR2 SASEGT come from the germline V gene.

This chain links TRBV28 with TRBJ1-4, with 12 bases matching TRBD1. CDR1 is MDHEN, CDR2 SYDVKM, per germline. The junction had 5 bases not matched to a gene; V was cut back by 4 bases and J by 8 bases. The CDR3 runs to 15 residues. CDR3 sequence reads: CASSYRGQGAEKLFF. In DNA form, the CDR3 reads TGTGCCAGCAGTTATAGGGGACAGGGGGCCGAAAAACTGTTTTTT.

In DNA form, the CDR3 reads TGTGCCAGCAGACTGTTCAATTCACCCCTCCACTTT. Translating gives CASRLFNSPLHF. This sequence joins TRBV6-1 and TRBJ1-6; D is ambiguous. CDR3 length equals 12 residues. V was clipped by 6 bases and J by 7 bases, with 7 bases between them. CDR1 is MNHNS, CDR2 SASEGT, per germline.

The chain is built from TRBV5-1 and TRBJ2-5; D unresolved. Trimming stripped 0 bases from V and 3 bases from J, with 12 bases between. The CDR3 extends over 15 amino acids. Per germline, CDR1 SGHRS and CDR2 YFSETQ. The CDR3 is CASSLAMGAEETQYF. CDR3 DNA: TGCGCCAGCAGCTTGGCGATGGGCGCCGAAGAGACCCAGTACTTC.

The chain carries TRBV18 and TRBJ1-2, with 8 bases that match TRBD1. Unmatched junction bases numbered 16, after V lost 6 bases and J lost 1 base. Germline CDR1 and CDR2: KGHSH and LQKENI. The CDR3 extends over 18 amino acids. CDR3 sequence: CASSRDRGGLSFNYGYTF. CDR3 bases: TGTGCCAGCTCTCGCGACAGGGGAGGATTGAGCTTTAACTATGGCTACACCTTC.

V usage is TRBV6-6 and J usage is TRBJ1-4, with 11 bases fitting TRBD1. This CDR3 is built from 15 residues. V lost 6 bases to trimming and J lost 5 bases; unmatched junction nucleotides: 5. In germline, CDR1 is MNHNY, CDR2 SVGAGI (reference sequence). CDR3 sequence: CASRSGTGGNEKLFF. The CDR3 DNA is TGTGCCAGCAGATCCGGGACAGGGGGGAATGAAAAACTGTTTTTT.

The chain has TRBV15 and TRBJ2-1, with 8 positions matching TRBD1. The CDR3 runs to 14 residues. The junction had 9 bases not matched to a gene; V was cut back by 4 bases and J by 10 bases. Germline V gene lookup returns CDR1 LNHNV and CDR2 YYDKDF (reference sequence). CDR3 sequence (DNA): TGTGCCACCAGCAAGGTCAGGGGGCTCGGGGAGCAGTTCTTC. Translation: CATSKVRGLGEQFF.

In this sample, this clone turned up once. The chain carries TRBV27 and TRBJ1-1, with unresolved D. The CDR3 has 13 amino acids. V was clipped by 4 bases and J by 11 bases, with 17 bases between them. The germline V gene has CDR1 MNHEY and CDR2 SMNVEV (reference sequence). The CDR3 bases are TGTGCCAGCAGTTACGGACTTAACCGTGGGGCTTTCTTT. This translates into CASSYGLNRGAFF.

The V gene is TRBV9, the J gene TRBJ2-6, with a tentative D call TRBD2 (6 bases). The CDR3 totals 15 residues. Trimming removed 0 bases at V and 4 bases at J, with 8 bases between. The germline V gene has CDR1 SGDLS and CDR2 YYNGEE. CDR3 protein: CASSVGGRGANVLTF. The CDR3 nucleotides are TGTGCCAGCAGCGTAGGTGGGAGGGGGGCCAACGTCCTGACTTTC.

The rearrangement uses TRBV5-4 and TRBJ2-1; 7 bases map to TRBD1. This CDR3 is built from 14 residues. Germline V gene data show CDR1 as SGHNT and CDR2 as YYREEE (reference sequence). J gave up 4 bases and V 4 bases, and 5 bases lay outside the gene matches. The CDR3 spells CASSLPGQYNEQFF. CDR3 in DNA: TGTGCCAGCAGCCTTCCGGGACAGTACAATGAGCAGTTCTTC.

The chain has TRBV11-2 and TRBJ1-4; maybe TRBD1 (5 bases). There are 16 residues in the CDR3. Per germline, CDR1 SGHAT and CDR2 FQNNGV. Trimming removed 2 bases from V and 8 bases from J, with 18 bases in between. Written as DNA, the CDR3 is TGTGCCAGCAGCTTAAGTGACAGATTGGGGAACGAAAAACTGTTTTTT. Its translation: CASSLSDRLGNEKLFF. Filled out from reference TRBV11-2 and TRBJ1-4, the complete variable domain reads EAGVAQSPRYKIIEKRQSVAFWCNPISGHATLYWYQQILGQGPKLLIQFQNNGVVDDSQLPKDRFSAERLKGVDSTLKIQPAKLEDSAVYLCASSLSDRLGNEKLFFGSGTQLSVL.

The rearrangement uses TRBV5-4 and TRBJ2-5; D gene uncertain. The V end was cut by 2 bases, the J end by 5 bases, with 10 bases between. This CDR3 comprises 13 residues. CDR1 SGHNT and CDR2 YYREEE come from the germline V gene (reference sequence). In DNA form, the CDR3 reads TGTGCCAGCAGCTTTTTTCCTCGGGAGACCCAGTACTTC. This codes for CASSFFPRETQYF. The full variable domain, completed using reference TRBV5-4 and TRBJ2-5, is ETGVTQSPTHLIKTRGQQVTLRCSSQSGHNTVSWYQQALGQGPQFIFQYYREEENGRGNFPPRFSGLQFPNYSSELNVNALELDDSALYLCASSFFPRETQYFGPGTRLLVL.

This clone was seen a few times. This chain links TRBV11-3 with TRBJ2-1; possible D gene TRBD2, 5 bases. This CDR3 contains 15 residues. Germline CDR1 is SGHNT and CDR2 is YENEEA. Trimming pared 2 bases from V and 3 bases from J, leaving 11 bases between. CDR3 in amino acids: CASSLSRTLYNEQFF. CDR3 DNA: TGTGCCAGCAGCTTATCCAGGACTCTCTACAATGAGCAGTTCTTC. Full variable domain (outside the CDR3, taken from reference TRBV11-3 and TRBJ2-1): EAGVVQSPRYKIIEKKQPVAFWCNPISGHNTLYWYLQNLGQGPELLIRYENEEAVDDSQLPKDRFSAERLKGVDSTLKIQPAELGDSAVYLCASSLSRTLYNEQFFGPGTRLTVL.

This clone was recorded only once. The chain combines TRBV5-6 with TRBJ1-2, with D tentatively TRBD1 (5 bases). The germline V and J ends were trimmed by 4 bases and 4 bases, with 11 bases remaining between them. The length of the CDR3 is 13 residues. Germline values: CDR1 SGHDT, CDR2 YYEEEE. In DNA form, the CDR3 reads TGTGCCAGCAGCGACGCTCAGGGCTATGGCTACACCTTC. Translation gives CASSDAQGYGYTF.

The chain links TRBV5-6 to TRBJ1-1, with a tentative D call TRBD1 (5 bases). From germline, CDR1 is SGHDT and CDR2 YYEEEE. With 7 bases removed from V and 5 bases from J, the gap between germline ends came to 15 bases. The CDR3 is made up of 13 amino acids. CDR3 loop: CASSWAGGTEAFF. The CDR3 coding sequence is TGTGCCAGCTCTTGGGCCGGGGGGACTGAAGCTTTCTTT.

This chain links TRBV12-5 with TRBJ2-7; TRBD1 aligns across 8 bases. The germline gives CDR1 LGHNT, CDR2 FRNRAP. This CDR3 has 14 residues. The ends lost 6 bases at V and 7 bases at J; junction bases unmatched: 11. Written as DNA, the CDR3 is TGTGCTAGTGGCGGAGAGACAGGGGTGACGGAGCAGTACTTC. Translated, it gives CASGGETGVTEQYF.

The chain is built from TRBV6-6 and TRBJ1-5; TRBD1 is a possible D gene (5 bases). The CDR3 is made up of 16 amino acids. Trimming stripped 0 bases from V and 2 bases from J, with 11 bases between. CDR1 is MNHNY and CDR2 is SVGAGI in the germline V gene (reference sequence). For the CDR3, the DNA is TGTGCCAGCAGTTACTCGGCGGGGGAGGGCAATCAGCCCCAGCATTTT. It encodes CASSYSAGEGNQPQHF.

The chain carries TRBV7-8 and TRBJ1-5; TRBD1 agrees at 8 bases. The CDR3 length is 18 residues. Germline loops: CDR1 SGHVS, CDR2 FQNEAQ. The J segment lost 5 bases and the V segment lost 1 base, leaving 13 bases of the junction unmatched. This chain's CDR3 is CASSLGRQGLLRDQPQHF. The CDR3, as DNA: TGTGCCAGCAGCTTAGGACGACAGGGGCTTTTGAGGGATCAGCCCCAGCATTTT. The entire variable domain, with the rest obtained from reference TRBV7-8 and TRBJ1-5, is as follows: GAGVSQSPRYKVAKRGQDVALRCDPISGHVSLFWYQQALGQGPEFLTYFQNEAQLDKSGLPSDRFFAERPEGSVSTLKIQRTQQEDSAVYLCASSLGRQGLLRDQPQHFGDGTRLSIL.

Here the CDR3 reads CAWSTGQGYEQYF. The CDR3 region has the DNA TGTGCCTGGAGTACCGGACAGGGCTACGAGCAGTACTTC. V and J are TRBV30 and TRBJ2-7, with 8 positions matching TRBD1. CDR1 is GTSNPN and CDR2 is SVGIG in the germline V gene (reference sequence). The CDR3 has 13 residues. V lost 2 bases, J lost 3 bases, and 3 bases stayed unmatched. Full variable domain (outside the CDR3, taken from reference TRBV30 and TRBJ2-7): SQTIHQWPATLVQPVGSPLSLECTVEGTSNPNLYWYRQAAGRGLQLLFYSVGIGQISSEVPQNLSASRPQDRQFILSSKKLLLSDSGFYLCAWSTGQGYEQYFGPGTRLTVT.

This clone was counted a single time. The CDR3 reads CASSQDIGTGIYEQYF. CDR3 coding DNA: TGCGCCAGCAGCCAAGATATCGGGACAGGGATATACGAGCAGTACTTC. The chain uses TRBV4-1 and TRBJ2-7, with TRBD1 matching 9 bases. V was pared by 0 bases and J by 4 bases, with 7 bases of the junction left unmatched. From germline, CDR1 is MGHRA and CDR2 YSYEKL. The CDR3 covers 16 residues.

The chain has TRBV29-1 and TRBJ2-3; TRBD2 matches 7 bases. Germline V gives CDR1 SQVTM, CDR2 ANQGSEA. The CDR3 runs to 12 residues. In nucleotides, the CDR3 is TGCACCGGCGGGGGTTCGGGAGATACGCAGTATTTT. Its protein product is CTGGGSGDTQYF.

The CDR3 coding sequence is TGCGCCAGCAGCCTTCCTGAGGATACGCAGTATTTT. It encodes CASSLPEDTQYF. The chain recombines TRBV5-1 with TRBJ2-3; no clear D gene. The CDR3 runs to 12 residues. V dropped 4 bases and J dropped 6 bases, with 9 bases sitting between them. The germline CDR1 and CDR2 sequences are SGHRS and YFSETQ.

The chain has TRBV30 and TRBJ2-3; a possible D gene is TRBD1 (7 bases). Trimming removed 4 bases at V and 4 bases at J, with 15 bases between. Germline V gives CDR1 GTSNPN, CDR2 SVGIG (reference sequence). This CDR3 is built from 14 residues. CDR3 DNA: TGTGCCTGGACGGCAGGAGGGGGCCCAGATACGCAGTATTTT. It specifies CAWTAGGGPDTQYF.

The rearrangement links TRBV28 to TRBJ2-1, with 9 bases matching TRBD2. V was clipped by 5 bases and J by 5 bases; unmatched bases: 10. Germline V gives CDR1 MDHEN, CDR2 SYDVKM. CDR3 size: 16 residues. The CDR3 nucleotides are TGTGCCAGCAGTGTTCCATTAGGCGGGGGGGACAATGAGCAGTTCTTC. Translated: CASSVPLGGGDNEQFF.

V usage is TRBV7-2 and J usage is TRBJ2-7; D may be TRBD1 (5 bases). Trimming shortened V by 1 base and J by 0 bases, and 13 bases separated the two germline ends. The CDR3 extends over 16 amino acids. CDR1 and CDR2 from the germline V gene are SGHTA and FQGNSA. This CDR3 reads CASSLGRQGVSYEQYF. CDR3 bases: TGTGCCAGCAGCTTAGGTCGGCAGGGTGTCTCCTACGAGCAGTACTTC. Full variable domain (outside the CDR3, taken from reference TRBV7-2 and TRBJ2-7): GAGVSQSPSNKVTEKGKDVELRCDPISGHTALYWYRQSLGQGLEFLIYFQGNSAPDKSGLPSDRFSAERTGGSVSTLTIQRTQQEDSAVYLCASSLGRQGVSYEQYFGPGTRLTVT.

The V call is TRBV11-2, the J call TRBJ2-1; TRBD2 agrees at 9 bases. Germline lookup yields CDR1 SGHAT and CDR2 FQNNGV. The CDR3 is 18 amino acids. With V trimmed by 5 bases and J by 5 bases, 16 bases remained unmatched. The CDR3 DNA follows: TGTGCCAGCAGCCCAGGGGGTTTAGCGGGGGAAGAACACAATGAGCAGTTCTTC. Translating it yields CASSPGGLAGEEHNEQFF.

This chain joins TRBV10-3 and TRBJ2-2; 10 bases agree with TRBD2. The CDR3 is 17 residues long. The junction had 9 bases not matched to a gene; V was cut back by 5 bases and J by 3 bases. CDR1 ENHRY and CDR2 SYGVKD come from the germline V gene. CDR3 sequence reads: CAISRHSGGTYTGELFF. In DNA, the CDR3 is TGTGCCATCAGTCGCCATAGCGGGGGGACCTACACCGGGGAGCTGTTTTTT.